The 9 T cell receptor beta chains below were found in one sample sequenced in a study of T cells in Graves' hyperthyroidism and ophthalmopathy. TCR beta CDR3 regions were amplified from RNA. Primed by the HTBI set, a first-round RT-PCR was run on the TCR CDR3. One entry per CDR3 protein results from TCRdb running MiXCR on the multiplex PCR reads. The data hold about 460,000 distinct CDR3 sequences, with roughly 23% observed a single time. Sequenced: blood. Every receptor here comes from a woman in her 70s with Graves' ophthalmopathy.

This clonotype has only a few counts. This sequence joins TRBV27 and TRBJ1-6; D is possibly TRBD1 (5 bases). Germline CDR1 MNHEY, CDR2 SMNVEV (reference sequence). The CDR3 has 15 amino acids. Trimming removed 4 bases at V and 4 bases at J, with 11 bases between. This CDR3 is CASSSTGQYNSPLHF. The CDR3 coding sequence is TGTGCCAGCAGTTCCACGGGGCAATATAATTCACCCCTCCACTTT.

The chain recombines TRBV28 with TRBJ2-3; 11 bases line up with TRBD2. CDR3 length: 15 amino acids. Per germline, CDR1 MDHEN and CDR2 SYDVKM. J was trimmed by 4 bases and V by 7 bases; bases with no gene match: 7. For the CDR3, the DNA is TGTGCCAGCATCACTTTAGCGGGAGGGCCAGATACGCAGTATTTT. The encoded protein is CASITLAGGPDTQYF.

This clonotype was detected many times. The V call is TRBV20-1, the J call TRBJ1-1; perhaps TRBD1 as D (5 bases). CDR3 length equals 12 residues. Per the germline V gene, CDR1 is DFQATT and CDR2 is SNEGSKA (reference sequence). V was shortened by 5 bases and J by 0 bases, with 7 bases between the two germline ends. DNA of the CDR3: TGCAGTGCTCGAGGGGTGAACACTGAAGCTTTCTTT. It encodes CSARGVNTEAFF.

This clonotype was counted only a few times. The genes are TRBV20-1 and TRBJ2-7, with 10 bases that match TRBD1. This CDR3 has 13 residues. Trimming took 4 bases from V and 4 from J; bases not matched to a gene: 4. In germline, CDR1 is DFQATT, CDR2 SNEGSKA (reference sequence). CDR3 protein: CSATGTGEYEQYF. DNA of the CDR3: TGCAGTGCTACCGGGACAGGGGAATACGAGCAGTACTTC.

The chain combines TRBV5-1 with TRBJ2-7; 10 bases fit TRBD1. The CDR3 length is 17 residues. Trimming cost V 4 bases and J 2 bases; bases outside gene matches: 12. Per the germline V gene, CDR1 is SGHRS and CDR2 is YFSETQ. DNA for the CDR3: TGCGCCAGCAGCCCTACCCGACAGGGGGCGCTTCCCTACGAGCAGTACTTC. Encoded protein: CASSPTRQGALPYEQYF.

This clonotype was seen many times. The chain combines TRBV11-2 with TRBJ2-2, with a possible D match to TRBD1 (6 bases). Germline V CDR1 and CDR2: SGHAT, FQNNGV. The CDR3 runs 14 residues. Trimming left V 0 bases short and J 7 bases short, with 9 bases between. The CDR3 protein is CASSLDGGIGELFF. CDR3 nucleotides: TGTGCCAGCAGCTTAGATGGGGGCATCGGGGAGCTGTTTTTT. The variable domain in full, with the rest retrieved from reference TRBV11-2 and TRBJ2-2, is EAGVAQSPRYKIIEKRQSVAFWCNPISGHATLYWYQQILGQGPKLLIQFQNNGVVDDSQLPKDRFSAERLKGVDSTLKIQPAKLEDSAVYLCASSLDGGIGELFFGEGSRLTVL.

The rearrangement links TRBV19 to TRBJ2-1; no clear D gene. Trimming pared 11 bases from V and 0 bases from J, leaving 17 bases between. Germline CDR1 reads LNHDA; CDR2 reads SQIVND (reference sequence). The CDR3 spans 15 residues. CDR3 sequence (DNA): TGTGCCTCGGCCGAAAGGCGACGCTCCTACAATGAGCAGTTCTTC. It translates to CASAERRRSYNEQFF.

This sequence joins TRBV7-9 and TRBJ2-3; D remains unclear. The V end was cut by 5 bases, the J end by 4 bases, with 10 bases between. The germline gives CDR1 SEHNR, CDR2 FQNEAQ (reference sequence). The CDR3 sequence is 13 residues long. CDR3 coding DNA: TGTGCCAGCAGCGCTAAGACACCAGATACGCAGTATTTT. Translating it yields CASSAKTPDTQYF.

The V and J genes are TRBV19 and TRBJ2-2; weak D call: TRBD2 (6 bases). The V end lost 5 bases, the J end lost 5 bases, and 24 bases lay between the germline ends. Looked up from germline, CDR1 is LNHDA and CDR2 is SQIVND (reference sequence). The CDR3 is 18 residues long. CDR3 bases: TGTGCCAGTAGTGGATCGCGGGGTCGCGGGAAGGTGACCGGGGAGCTGTTTTTT. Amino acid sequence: CASSGSRGRGKVTGELFF.